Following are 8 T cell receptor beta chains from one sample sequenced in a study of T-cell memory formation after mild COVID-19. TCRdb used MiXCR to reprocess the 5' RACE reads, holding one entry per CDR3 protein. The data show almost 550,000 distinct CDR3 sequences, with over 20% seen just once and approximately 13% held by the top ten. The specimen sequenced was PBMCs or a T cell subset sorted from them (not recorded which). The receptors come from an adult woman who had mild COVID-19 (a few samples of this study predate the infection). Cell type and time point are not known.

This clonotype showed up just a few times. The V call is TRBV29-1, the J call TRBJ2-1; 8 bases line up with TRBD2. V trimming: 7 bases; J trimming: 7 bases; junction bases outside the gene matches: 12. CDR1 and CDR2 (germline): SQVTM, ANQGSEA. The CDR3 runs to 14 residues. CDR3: CSAVTGTRGNEQFF. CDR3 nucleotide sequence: TGCAGCGCAGTCACCGGGACTAGGGGGAATGAGCAGTTCTTC.

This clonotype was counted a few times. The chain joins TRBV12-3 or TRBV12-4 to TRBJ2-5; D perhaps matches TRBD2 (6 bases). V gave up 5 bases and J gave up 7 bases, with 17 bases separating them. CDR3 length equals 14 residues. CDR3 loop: CASSGLRGPRTQYF. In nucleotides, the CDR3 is TGTGCCAGCAGTGGTCTGCGGGGCCCGAGGACCCAGTACTTC.

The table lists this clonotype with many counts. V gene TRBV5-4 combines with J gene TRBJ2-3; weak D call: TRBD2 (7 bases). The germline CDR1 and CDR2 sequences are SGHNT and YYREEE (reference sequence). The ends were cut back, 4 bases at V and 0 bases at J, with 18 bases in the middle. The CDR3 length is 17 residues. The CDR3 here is CASSGPGGASSTDTQYF. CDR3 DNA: TGTGCCAGCAGCGGACCGGGGGGCGCCTCTAGCACAGATACGCAGTATTTT.

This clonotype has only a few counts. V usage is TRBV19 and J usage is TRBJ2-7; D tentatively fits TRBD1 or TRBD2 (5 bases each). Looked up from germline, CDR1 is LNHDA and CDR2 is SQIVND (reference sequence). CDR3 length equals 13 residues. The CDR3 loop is CASGAALSYEQYF. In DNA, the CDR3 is TGTGCATCCGGGGCAGCTCTCTCCTACGAGCAGTACTTC.

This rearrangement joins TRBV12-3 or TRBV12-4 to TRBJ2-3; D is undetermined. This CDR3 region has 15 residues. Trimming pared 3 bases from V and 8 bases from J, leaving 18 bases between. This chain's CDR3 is CASSLAETRPGTQYF. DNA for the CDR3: TGTGCCAGCAGTTTGGCGGAAACTCGTCCTGGTACGCAGTATTTT.

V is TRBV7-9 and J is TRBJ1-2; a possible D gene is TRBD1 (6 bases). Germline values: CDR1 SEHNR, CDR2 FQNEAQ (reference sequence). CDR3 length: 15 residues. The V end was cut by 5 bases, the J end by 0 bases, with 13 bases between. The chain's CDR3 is CASSTPGAANYGYTF. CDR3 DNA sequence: TGTGCCAGCAGCACCCCAGGGGCGGCTAACTATGGCTACACCTTC.

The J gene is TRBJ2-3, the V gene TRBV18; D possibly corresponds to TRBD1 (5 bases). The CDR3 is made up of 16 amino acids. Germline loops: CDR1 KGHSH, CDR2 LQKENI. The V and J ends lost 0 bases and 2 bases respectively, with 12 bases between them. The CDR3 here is CASSPPTAGNTDTQYF. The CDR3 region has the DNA TGTGCCAGCTCACCACCGACGGCAGGGAACACAGATACGCAGTATTTT.

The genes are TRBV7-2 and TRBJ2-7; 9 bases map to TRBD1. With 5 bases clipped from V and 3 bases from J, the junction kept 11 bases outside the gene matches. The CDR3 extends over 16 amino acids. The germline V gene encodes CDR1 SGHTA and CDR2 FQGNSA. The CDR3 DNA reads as TGTGCCAGCAGCCGACAGCCCGGACAGGGGATCTACGAGCAGTACTTC. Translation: CASSRQPGQGIYEQYF.